This T cell receptor beta chain comes out of a study of blood T cells in healthy people across ages (dated by TCRdb to 2015 to 2017). Context from the whole study: In model experiments, template switching captured about one uniquely barcoded TCR beta cDNA molecule for every two T cells. Age-related changes in TCR beta repertoire diversity were measured in the study by deep sequencing normalized with unique cDNA molecular identifiers. The donors were divided into four age groups: young (average around 15 years), middle-aged (approximately 39), aged (approximately 62) and long-lived (roughly 86). To avoid experimental bias, donors of different ages were randomly spread across the sequencing lanes. Using the same blood draw, the study looked at two additional independent replicas of 1 million unique cDNA reads for two donors, one aged 18 to 30 and the other aged 80 or older.

Library preparation used 5' RACE. Sequencing took place on an Illumina HiSeq 2500. The second PCR ran for roughly 7 to 12 cycles and used a J-beta primer mix along with a sample-barcoded 5' primer. A unique molecular identifier was introduced onto each TCR beta cDNA molecule by a template-switch 5' adaptor carrying 12 random nucleotides. Each sample yielded at least 2.5 million CDR3-containing paired-end reads. First-strand cDNA was synthesized from all RNA with the Mint cDNA synthesis kit, primed by a TRBC-specific oligonucleotide. All cDNA was treated with uracil-DNA glycosylase and then went through a first 18-cycle PCR with the universal primers M1SS and BC2_uni_R. For the original study's pipeline: Normalization of each sample was performed by random selection of 1 million high-quality reads, each carrying a distinct molecular identifier. Instead of being binned into consensus sequences, reads with shared molecular identifiers were discarded. MiTCR, run with a Q25 quality threshold and the strictest error-elimination algorithm, handled CDR3 identification, clonotype clustering and error correction. Lower-bound total TCR beta diversity was estimated with a nonparametric unseen species model using Euler transformation. Through fastp at Q25 and MiXCR, TCRdb rebuilt clones from the public reads, retaining in-frame beta chains. All rows with the same CDR3 protein become a single entry with the most common DNA and genes. TCRdb, not the authors, supplied the V and J calls. The sample includes fewer than 2,000,000 distinct CDR3 sequences, with around 35% observed a single time. The ten largest clones capture 11% of the sample.

Donors were 30 to 45 systemically healthy Caucasian individuals from Russia aged about 6 to 100 years. Each donor gave roughly 9 milliliters of peripheral blood, drawn into EDTA-treated Vacutainer tubes. Ficoll-Paque density-gradient centrifugation was used to isolate PBMCs, with at least 6.5 million per sample. Trizol reagent was used to extract total RNA from the PBMCs, yielding at least 5 micrograms per sample. Naive CD45RAhigh/CD27high T cell percentages were measured by flow cytometry on a PBMC aliquot from every donor. V loses 3 bases of germline sequence and J loses 0 bases, and the interval between the two ends is 8 bases. The CDR3 spans 15 residues, from the cysteine through the phenylalanine. Of the read, only the CDR3 DNA is kept; its 45 bases are in frame from base 1. Study-wide conclusions, independent of this receptor: Because the CMV infection status of the donors was unknown, age-related changes in expanded clonotypes may potentially have been confounded. Compared with the aged group, the long-lived group had more naive CD4+ T cells, fewer expanded clones and increased TCR diversity, a pattern suggesting age selection. Estimates of total diversity based on one million sequenced T cells were regarded as lower bounds and as underestimates. The percentage of naive T cells measured by flow cytometry correlated strongly with observed TCR beta diversity. Bulk unsorted PBMC profiling prevented conclusive comparison of naive and antigen-experienced compartments. As age increased, observed TCR beta diversity per million T cells dropped in a roughly linear way, and a significant reduction was already evident by age around 41.

About this clonotype itself: Which antigen it targets is not known. Base qualities were left out, and no much larger clone turns up one base away.

The rearrangement combines TRBV12-3 or TRBV12-4 with TRBJ1-4, with no D gene named confidently. Sequencing was performed on blood. The origin of this receptor is a woman in her twenties or thirties in good health. The nucleotide sequence reads TGTGCCAGCAGTTTGGGGTATGCAACTAATGAAAAACTGTTTTTT. It encodes CASSLGYATNEKLFF.